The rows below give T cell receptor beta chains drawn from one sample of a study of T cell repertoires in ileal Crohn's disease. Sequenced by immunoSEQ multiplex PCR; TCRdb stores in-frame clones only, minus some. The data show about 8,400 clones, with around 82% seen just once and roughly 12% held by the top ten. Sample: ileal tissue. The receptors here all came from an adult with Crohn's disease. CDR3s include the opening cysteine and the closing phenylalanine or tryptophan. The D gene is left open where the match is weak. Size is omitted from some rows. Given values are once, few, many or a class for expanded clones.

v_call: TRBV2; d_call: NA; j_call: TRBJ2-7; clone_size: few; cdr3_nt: TGTGCCAGCAGCCTCCAGGGGAGGGGCGAGCAGTACTTC; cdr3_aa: CASSLQGRGEQYF
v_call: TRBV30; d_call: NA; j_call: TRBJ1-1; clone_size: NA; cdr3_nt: TGTGCCTGGAGTGTAAATTACGGGGGCGCTACCTCTTTGAACACTGAAGCTTTCTTT; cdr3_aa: CAWSVNYGGATSLNTEAFF
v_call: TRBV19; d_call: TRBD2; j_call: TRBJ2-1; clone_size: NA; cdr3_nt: TGTGCCAGTAGAAGCGGGGAGCGGAGGGGAGAGCAGTTCTTC; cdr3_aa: CASRSGERRGEQFF
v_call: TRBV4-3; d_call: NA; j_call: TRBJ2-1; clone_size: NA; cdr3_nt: TGCGCCAGCAGCCAAGTTCAGGGGGGTAGGGAGCAGTTCTTC; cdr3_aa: CASSQVQGGREQFF
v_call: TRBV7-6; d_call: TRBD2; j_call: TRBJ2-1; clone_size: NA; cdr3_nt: TGTGCCAGCAGCTTAGGACTAGCGGACGACAATGAGCAGTTCTTC; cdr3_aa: CASSLGLADDNEQFF
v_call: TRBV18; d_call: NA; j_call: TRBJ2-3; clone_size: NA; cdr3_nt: TGTGCCAGCTCACCACCGCCCGGACTGCTTTCAGATACGCAGTATTTT; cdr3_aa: CASSPPPGLLSDTQYF
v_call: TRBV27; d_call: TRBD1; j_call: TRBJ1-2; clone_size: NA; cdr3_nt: TGTGCCAGCAGCGACAGGGGAGGCTATGGCTACACCTTC; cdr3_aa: CASSDRGGYGYTF
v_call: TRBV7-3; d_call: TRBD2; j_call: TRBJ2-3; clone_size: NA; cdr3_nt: TGTGCCAGCAGCTTAGGGGCTAGCGGGACCTCCAGCACAGATACGCAGTATTTT; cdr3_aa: CASSLGASGTSSTDTQYF
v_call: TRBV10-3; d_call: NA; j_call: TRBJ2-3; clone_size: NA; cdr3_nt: TGTGCCATCAGTGAGTTGGGACTGTCAGATACGCAGTATTTT; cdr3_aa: CAISELGLSDTQYF
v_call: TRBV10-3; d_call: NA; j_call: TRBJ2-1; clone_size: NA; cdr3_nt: TGTGCCATCAGTGAGAGGTCAAGTGGGGCGGGATACAATGAGCAGTTCTTC; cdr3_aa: CAISERSSGAGYNEQFF
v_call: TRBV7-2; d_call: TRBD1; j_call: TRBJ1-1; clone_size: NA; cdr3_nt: TGTGCCAGCAGCTCCCGGGACAGGGGAATGAACACTGAAGCTTTCTTT; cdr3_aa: CASSSRDRGMNTEAFF
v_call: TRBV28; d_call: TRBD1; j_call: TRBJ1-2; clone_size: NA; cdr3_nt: TGTGCCAGCAGGGCCGGGACAGGGAACTATGGCTACACCTTC; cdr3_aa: CASRAGTGNYGYTF
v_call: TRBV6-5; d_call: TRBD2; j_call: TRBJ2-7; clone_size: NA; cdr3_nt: TGTGCCAGCAGTTGGGGACTAGCGGGATTCGAGCAGTACTTC; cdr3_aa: CASSWGLAGFEQYF
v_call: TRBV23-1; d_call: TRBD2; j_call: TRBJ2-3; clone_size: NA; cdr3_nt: TGCGCCAGCAGTCAAAGATTAGCGGGGGACACAGATACGCAGTATTTT; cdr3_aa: CASSQRLAGDTDTQYF
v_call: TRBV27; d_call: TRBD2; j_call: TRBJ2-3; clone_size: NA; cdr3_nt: TGTGCCAGCAGTTTAAGCGGGAGGGGTGGAGATACGCAGTATTTT; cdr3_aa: CASSLSGRGGDTQYF
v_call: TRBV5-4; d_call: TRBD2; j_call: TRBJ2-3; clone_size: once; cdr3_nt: TGTGCCAGCAGCGGGACTAGCGGGAGGGGGTCAGATACGCAGTATTTT; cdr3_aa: CASSGTSGRGSDTQYF
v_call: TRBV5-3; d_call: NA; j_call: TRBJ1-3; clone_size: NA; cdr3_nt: TGTGCCAGAAGCTCCCGGGACTGGTGCTCTGGAAACACCATATATTTT; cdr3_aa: CARSSRDWCSGNTIYF